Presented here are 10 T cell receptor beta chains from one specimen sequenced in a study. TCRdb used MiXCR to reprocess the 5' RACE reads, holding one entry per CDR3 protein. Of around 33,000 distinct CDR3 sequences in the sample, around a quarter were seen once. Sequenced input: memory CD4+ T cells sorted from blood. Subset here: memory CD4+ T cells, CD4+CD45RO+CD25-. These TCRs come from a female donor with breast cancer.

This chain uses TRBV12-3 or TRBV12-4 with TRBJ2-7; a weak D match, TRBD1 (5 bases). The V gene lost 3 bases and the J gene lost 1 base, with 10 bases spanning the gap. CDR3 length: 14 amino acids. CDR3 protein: CASSLARGSYEQYF. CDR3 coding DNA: TGTGCCAGCAGTTTGGCAAGGGGATCCTACGAGCAGTACTTC.

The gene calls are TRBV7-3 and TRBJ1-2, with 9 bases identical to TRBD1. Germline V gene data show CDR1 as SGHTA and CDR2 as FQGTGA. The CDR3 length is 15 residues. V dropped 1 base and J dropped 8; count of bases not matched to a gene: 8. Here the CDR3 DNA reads TGTGCCAGCAGCTTAAACGGCGGGACAGGGAACGGCTACACCTTC. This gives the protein CASSLNGGTGNGYTF. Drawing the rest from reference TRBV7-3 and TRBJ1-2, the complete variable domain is GAGVSQTPSNKVTEKGKYVELRCDPISGHTALYWYRQSLGQGPEFLIYFQGTGAADDSGLPNDRFFAVRPEGSVSTLKIQRTERGDSAVYLCASSLNGGTGNGYTFGSGTRLTVV.

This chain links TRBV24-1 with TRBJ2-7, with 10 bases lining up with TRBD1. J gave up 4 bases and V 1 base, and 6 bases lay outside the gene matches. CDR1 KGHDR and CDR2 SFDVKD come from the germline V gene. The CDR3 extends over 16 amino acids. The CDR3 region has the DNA TGTGCCACCAGTGATTTCACCGGGACAGGGGTGTACGAGCAGTACTTC. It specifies CATSDFTGTGVYEQYF.

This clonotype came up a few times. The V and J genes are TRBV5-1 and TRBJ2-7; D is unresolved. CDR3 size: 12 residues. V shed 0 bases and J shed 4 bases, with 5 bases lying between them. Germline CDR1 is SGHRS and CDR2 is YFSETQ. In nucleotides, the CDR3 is TGCGCCAGCAGCTTGGCGTCTTACGAGCAGTACTTC. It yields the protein CASSLASYEQYF.

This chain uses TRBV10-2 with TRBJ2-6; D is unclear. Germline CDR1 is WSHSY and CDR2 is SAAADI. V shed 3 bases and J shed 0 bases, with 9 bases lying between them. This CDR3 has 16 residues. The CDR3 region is CASSEGSPSGANVLTF. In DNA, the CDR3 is TGCGCCAGCAGTGAAGGTTCCCCCTCTGGGGCCAACGTCCTGACTTTC.

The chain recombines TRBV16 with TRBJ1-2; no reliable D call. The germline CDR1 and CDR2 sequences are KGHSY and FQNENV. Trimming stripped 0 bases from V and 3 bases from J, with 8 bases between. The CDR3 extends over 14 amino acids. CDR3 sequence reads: CASSQSKGYYGYTF. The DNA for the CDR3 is TGTGCCAGCAGCCAATCTAAGGGCTACTATGGCTACACCTTC.

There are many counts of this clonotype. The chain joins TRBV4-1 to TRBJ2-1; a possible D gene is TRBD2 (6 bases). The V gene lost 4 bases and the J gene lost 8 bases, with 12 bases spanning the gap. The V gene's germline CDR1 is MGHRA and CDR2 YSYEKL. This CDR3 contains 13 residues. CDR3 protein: CASSPRLGHEQFF. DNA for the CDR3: TGCGCCAGCAGCCCCCGACTAGGCCATGAGCAGTTCTTC.

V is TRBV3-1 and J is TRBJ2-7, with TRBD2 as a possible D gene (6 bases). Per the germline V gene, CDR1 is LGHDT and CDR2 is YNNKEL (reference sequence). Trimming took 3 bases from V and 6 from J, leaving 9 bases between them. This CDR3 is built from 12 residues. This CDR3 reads CASSQGGVEQYF. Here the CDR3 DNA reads TGTGCCAGCAGCCAGGGGGGAGTCGAGCAGTACTTC.

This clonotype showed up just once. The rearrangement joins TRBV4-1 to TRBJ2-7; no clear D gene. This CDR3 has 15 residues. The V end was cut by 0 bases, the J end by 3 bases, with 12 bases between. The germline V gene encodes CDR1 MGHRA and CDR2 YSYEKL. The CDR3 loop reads CASSQERVGDYEQYF. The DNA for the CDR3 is TGCGCCAGCAGCCAAGAACGTGTAGGAGACTACGAGCAGTACTTC.

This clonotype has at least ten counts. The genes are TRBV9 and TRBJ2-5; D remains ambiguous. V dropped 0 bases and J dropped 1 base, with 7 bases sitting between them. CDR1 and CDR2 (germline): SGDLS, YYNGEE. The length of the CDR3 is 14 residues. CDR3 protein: CASSVAGFQETQYF. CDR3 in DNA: TGTGCCAGCAGCGTAGCTGGCTTCCAAGAGACCCAGTACTTC.